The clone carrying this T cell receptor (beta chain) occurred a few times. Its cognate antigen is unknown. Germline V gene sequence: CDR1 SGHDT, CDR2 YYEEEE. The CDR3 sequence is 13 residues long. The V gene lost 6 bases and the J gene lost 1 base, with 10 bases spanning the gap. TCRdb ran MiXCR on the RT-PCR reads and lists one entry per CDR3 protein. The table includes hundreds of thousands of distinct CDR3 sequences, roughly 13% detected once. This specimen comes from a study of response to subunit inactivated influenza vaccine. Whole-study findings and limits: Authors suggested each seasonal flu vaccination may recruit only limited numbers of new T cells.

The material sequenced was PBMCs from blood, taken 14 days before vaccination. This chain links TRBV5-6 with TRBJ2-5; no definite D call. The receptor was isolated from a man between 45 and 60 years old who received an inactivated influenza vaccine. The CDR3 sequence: CASISGSQETQYF. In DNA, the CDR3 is TGTGCCAGCATCTCCGGCAGCCAAGAGACCCAGTACTTC.